The rows below give T cell receptor beta chains drawn from one sample of a study of blood T cell repertoires in COVID-19. Sequenced by immunoSEQ multiplex PCR; TCRdb stores in-frame clones only, minus some. Here the sample spans roughly 140,000 clones, around 87% being singletons. Sequences were obtained from peripheral blood. Receptors were obtained from a human donor in a cohort sampled during active COVID-19. Both conserved end residues are part of each CDR3. The D gene is left open where the match is weak. A clone size is listed for some rows: how often the clone was seen (once, few, many), or a class if it is expanded.

TRBV2	-	TRBJ2-4	TRBD2	CASSGASGAQNIQYF	TGTGCCAGCAGTGGGGCTAGCGGGGCTCAAAACATTCAGTACTTC
TRBV5-1	-	TRBJ2-5	-	CASSLSKRSETQYF	TGCGCCAGCAGCTTATCGAAGAGGTCGGAGACCCAGTACTTC
TRBV9	-	TRBJ2-5	TRBD1	CASSVGTGNDQETQYF	TGTGCCAGCAGCGTAGGGACAGGGAACGACCAAGAGACCCAGTACTTC
TRBV7-2	-	TRBJ1-5	-	CASSPSGFGQPQHF	TGTGCCAGCAGCCCCTCAGGGTTCGGTCAGCCCCAGCATTTT
TRBV11-3	-	TRBJ1-5	-	CATADSRRGNQPQHF	TGTGCCACCGCGGACAGCCGAAGGGGCAATCAGCCCCAGCATTTT
TRBV4-1	few	TRBJ2-2	TRBD2	CASSPRAGTSGYTGELFF	TGCGCCAGCAGCCCCAGGGCCGGGACTAGCGGGTACACCGGGGAGCTGTTTTTT
TRBV28	-	TRBJ2-7	TRBD2	CASRSLGGSSYEQYF	TGTGCCAGCAGGTCGTTGGGCGGGAGCTCCTACGAGCAGTACTTC
TRBV28	once	TRBJ1-2	-	CASSIPGQYYGYTF	TGTGCCAGCAGTATTCCAGGGCAGTACTATGGCTACACCTTC
TRBV7-9	-	TRBJ2-5	-	CASSLALASEEETQYF	TGTGCCAGCAGCTTAGCGCTGGCTAGCGAGGAAGAGACCCAGTACTTC
TRBV4-1	-	TRBJ2-3	-	CASTRGGLSTDTQYF	TGCGCCAGCACTAGGGGGGGCCTTAGCACAGATACGCAGTATTTT
TRBV11-1	-	TRBJ2-7	TRBD1	CASSLGQPDGQYF	TGTGCCAGCAGCTTGGGACAGCCAGACGGGCAGTACTTC
TRBV14	few	TRBJ1-2	-	CASSQARNYGYTF	TGTGCCAGCAGCCAAGCCAGGAACTATGGCTACACCTTC
TRBV10-1	-	TRBJ1-5	-	CASSESRRGARQPQHF	TGCGCCAGCAGTGAGTCGAGGCGGGGGGCGAGACAGCCCCAGCATTTT
TRBV21-1	-	TRBJ2-7	-	CASSKDLSGGLEQYF	TGTGCCAGCAGCAAAGATCTGTCCGGGGGGCTCGAGCAGTACTTC
TRBV20-1	-	TRBJ1-5	-	CSASDNSNQPQHF	TGCAGTGCTAGTGACAATAGCAATCAGCCCCAGCATTTT
TRBV6-6	-	TRBJ1-5	-	CASSLLDLTDNGNQPQHF	TGTGCCAGCAGTCTCTTAGACCTCACGGACAATGGGAATCAGCCCCAGCATTTT
TRBV7-2	once	TRBJ2-7	TRBD1	CASSFTTGTGVFEQYF	TGTGCCAGCAGCTTTACTACCGGGACAGGGGTTTTCGAGCAGTACTTC
TRBV24-1	-	TRBJ2-5	TRBD1	CATSDLSGQGQETQYF	TGTGCCACCAGTGATTTGTCCGGACAGGGACAAGAGACCCAGTACTTC
TRBV5-1	-	TRBJ1-1	TRBD1	CASSLRTGGNTEAFF	TGCGCCAGCAGCTTGCGGACAGGGGGGAACACTGAAGCTTTCTTT
TRBV5-1	-	TRBJ2-7	TRBD1	CASSFRQGVHEQYF	TGCGCCAGCAGCTTTCGACAGGGGGTCCACGAGCAGTACTTC
TRBV5-1	-	TRBJ2-3	-	CASSPFSSTDTQYF	TGCGCCAGCAGCCCCTTCTCTAGCACAGATACGCAGTATTTT
TRBV3-1/TRBV3-2	-	TRBJ1-1	-	CASSQGSEAFF	TGTGCCAGCAGCCAAGGCAGTGAAGCTTTCTTT
TRBV28	-	TRBJ2-2	-	CASSFGGPGELFF	TGTGCCAGCAGTTTCGGAGGGCCCGGGGAGCTGTTTTTT
TRBV4-1	-	TRBJ2-5	TRBD2	CASSHPQSSGGDQETQYF	TGCGCCAGCAGCCACCCCCAGTCCAGCGGGGGGGACCAAGAGACCCAGTACTTC
TRBV4-1	-	TRBJ1-4	-	CASSQTGYNEKLFF	TGCGCCAGCAGCCAGACAGGCTACAATGAAAAACTGTTTTTT
TRBV19	-	TRBJ1-1	-	CASRWAFDTEAFF	TGTGCCAGTAGGTGGGCTTTCGACACTGAAGCTTTCTTT
TRBV6-2/TRBV6-3	-	TRBJ2-2	TRBD2	CASSSGTSRNTGELFF	TGTGCCAGCAGTTCTGGGACTAGCAGGAACACCGGGGAGCTGTTTTTT
TRBV27	-	TRBJ1-1	-	CAVSRTAYLNTEAFF	TGTGCCGTTTCGCGAACCGCTTACTTGAACACTGAAGCTTTCTTT
TRBV5-4	-	TRBJ2-1	TRBD1	CASSPWTGENNEQFF	TGTGCCAGCAGCCCATGGACAGGGGAGAACAATGAGCAGTTCTTC
TRBV3-1/TRBV3-2	-	TRBJ1-1	-	CASSRKLTANTEAFF	TGTGCCAGCAGCCGGAAACTGACAGCTAACACTGAAGCTTTCTTT
TRBV7-2	-	TRBJ1-2	TRBD1	CASNTGGGGSLYGYTF	TGTGCCAGCAATACAGGGGGCGGGGGAAGTCTCTATGGCTACACCTTC
TRBV5-1	-	TRBJ2-1	TRBD2	CASSHHGPAGARNEQFF	TGCGCCAGCAGTCATCACGGTCCAGCGGGGGCCCGCAATGAGCAGTTCTTC
TRBV4-2	-	TRBJ1-1	TRBD1	CASSNDRAGEAFF	TGTGCCAGCAGCAACGACAGGGCAGGTGAAGCTTTCTTT
TRBV3-1/TRBV3-2	-	TRBJ1-4	TRBD1	CASSPIFTRTGKREKLFF	TGTGCCAGCAGCCCCATTTTTACTCGGACAGGGAAGCGAGAAAAACTGTTTTTT
TRBV11-2	-	TRBJ2-3	TRBD2	CASRRAGGRRMGTDTQYF	TGTGCCAGCCGACGGGCGGGGGGGCGGAGGATGGGCACAGATACGCAGTATTTT
TRBV9	-	TRBJ1-2	-	CASSVDGEANYGYTF	TGTGCCAGCAGCGTAGACGGAGAAGCTAACTATGGCTACACCTTC
TRBV28	-	TRBJ1-5	-	CASSLGTLNSNQPQHF	TGTGCCAGCAGTTTGGGGACACTAAATAGCAATCAGCCCCAGCATTTT
TRBV7-9	-	TRBJ1-1	-	CASSSQGPGAFF	TGTGCCAGCAGCTCGCAGGGTCCTGGGGCTTTCTTT
TRBV2	-	TRBJ2-1	-	CASKGGSEVGQFF	TGTGCCAGCAAAGGAGGCAGCGAAGTGGGGCAGTTCTTC
TRBV2	-	TRBJ2-5	TRBD2	CGIAGGRETQYF	TGTGGGATAGCGGGGGGGCGAGAGACCCAGTACTTC
TRBV16	once	TRBJ2-7	TRBD1	CASSRTGASYEQYF	TGTGCCAGCAGCCGGACAGGGGCATCCTACGAGCAGTACTTC
TRBV5-3	-	TRBJ1-2	TRBD1	CARSYGTGSGYTF	TGTGCCAGAAGCTACGGGACAGGGAGTGGCTACACCTTC
TRBV7-9	-	TRBJ2-1	TRBD2	CASSPGLAGATEQFF	TGTGCCAGCTCCCCGGGACTAGCGGGAGCGACTGAGCAGTTCTTC
TRBV7-2	few	TRBJ1-5	TRBD1	CASSLRGTVSNQPQHF	TGTGCCAGCAGCTTAAGGGGGACAGTAAGCAATCAGCCCCAGCATTTT
TRBV5-1	-	TRBJ2-7	TRBD2	CASSSGTSGSEQYF	TGCGCCAGCAGCTCCGGGACTAGCGGGAGCGAGCAGTACTTC
TRBV10-2	once	TRBJ1-1	-	CASNNRGSGTGHEAFF	TGCGCCAGCAATAATCGGGGGTCTGGAACAGGCCACGAAGCTTTCTTT
TRBV4-1	-	TRBJ2-1	TRBD2	CASSQELGLAGGDEQFF	TGCGCCAGCAGCCAAGAATTGGGACTAGCGGGGGGGGATGAGCAGTTCTTC
TRBV30	-	TRBJ2-3	-	CAWREGRGTDTQYF	TGTGCCTGGAGGGAGGGAAGGGGCACAGATACGCAGTATTTT
TRBV27	-	TRBJ1-6	TRBD1	CASSPIAGTGGWTLHF	TGTGCCAGCAGCCCAATCGCCGGGACAGGGGGTTGGACCCTCCACTTT
TRBV19	-	TRBJ1-4	-	CASSIGPRSDEKLFF	TGTGCCAGTAGTATTGGGCCGCGATCGGATGAAAAACTGTTTTTT
TRBV2	-	TRBJ2-1	TRBD2	CASSGLGGRNEQFF	TGTGCCAGCAGTGGCCTCGGGGGGAGGAATGAGCAGTTCTTC
TRBV15	-	TRBJ1-5	TRBD1	CATSRGDRGHQPQHF	TGTGCCACCAGCAGGGGGGACAGGGGTCATCAGCCCCAGCATTTT
TRBV5-1	-	TRBJ2-3	TRBD1	CASSRTGGPTTSTDTQYF	TGCGCCAGCAGTCGCACAGGGGGCCCAACTACTAGCACAGATACGCAGTATTTT
TRBV10-1	-	TRBJ1-1	-	CASSSQRNTEAFF	TGCGCCAGCAGTTCGCAGCGGAACACTGAAGCTTTCTTT
TRBV4-1	-	TRBJ1-6	-	CASSQGLNSPLHF	TGCGCCAGCAGCCAGGGGCTGAATTCACCCCTCCACTTT